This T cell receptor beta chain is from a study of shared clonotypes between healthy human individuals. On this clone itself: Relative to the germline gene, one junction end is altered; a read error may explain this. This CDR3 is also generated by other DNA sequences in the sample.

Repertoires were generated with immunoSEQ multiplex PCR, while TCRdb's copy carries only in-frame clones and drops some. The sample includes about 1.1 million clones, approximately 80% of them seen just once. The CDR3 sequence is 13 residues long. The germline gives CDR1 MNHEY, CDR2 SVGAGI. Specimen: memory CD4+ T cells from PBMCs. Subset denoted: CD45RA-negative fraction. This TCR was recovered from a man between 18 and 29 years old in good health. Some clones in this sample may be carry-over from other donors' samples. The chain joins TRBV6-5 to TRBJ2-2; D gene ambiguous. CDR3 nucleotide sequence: TGTGCCAGCAGACCTCTAAACACAGGGGAGCTGTTTTTT. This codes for CASRPLNTGELFF.